These T cell receptor beta chains were read from a single sample in a study of patients and donors after allogeneic stem cell transplantation. TCRdb reprocessed the RT-PCR reads via MiXCR and lists one record per CDR3 protein. The top ten clones hold 2.5% to 3% of a sample with more than 75,000 distinct CDR3 sequences, less than 5% of them seen once. What was sequenced was blood, either unsorted or a sorted T cell fraction (not recorded which). The receptors originated from a human donor who was either an allogeneic HSCT recipient or a stem cell or donor lymphocyte infusion donor (not recorded which). It is not recorded whose cells these are; they may come from a transplant donor. The CDR3 runs from the conserved cysteine through the conserved F or W. Fields, in order: clone size, J gene, D gene, V gene, CDR3 DNA, CDR3 protein. D genes are given only for firm matches. Size values are once, few and many counts, or a class for expanded clones, and some rows have none.

many	TRBJ2-3	.	TRBV5-1	TGCGCCAGCAGCCCCGTAGGGTATTTCACAGATACGCAGTATTTT	CASSPVGYFTDTQYF
.	TRBJ1-5	TRBD1	TRBV23-1	TGCGCCAGCAGTCAATCGCGGGGGACAGGCCGGGGCAATCAGCCCCAGCATTTT	CASSQSRGTGRGNQPQHF
.	TRBJ2-4	TRBD2	TRBV20-1	TGCAGTGCTAGAGATCAGGCGACTAGCGGGAGTAGAAACATTCAGTACTTC	CSARDQATSGSRNIQYF
many	TRBJ1-5	.	TRBV19	TGTGCCAGTAGGACCGCCCGGGGGAAGGGCAATCAGCCCCAGCATTTT	CASRTARGKGNQPQHF
.	TRBJ1-6	.	TRBV14	TGTGCCAGCAGCCAAATCACGAAGGATTCACCCCTCCACTTT	CASSQITKDSPLHF
.	TRBJ2-2	.	TRBV20-1	TGCAGTGCTAGAGATGTGGCAAGAACCGGGGAGCTGTTTTTT	CSARDVARTGELFF
many	TRBJ1-1	.	TRBV7-9	TGTGCCAGCAGCCCATCAGGCAGTTCGACTGAAGCTTTCTTT	CASSPSGSSTEAFF
many	TRBJ2-3	.	TRBV7-3	TGTGCCAGCAGCCTAGCCCCCCCAGATACGCAGTATTTT	CASSLAPPDTQYF
few	TRBJ2-1	.	TRBV4-2	TGTGCCAGCAGCCAAGATGGGGGAGACTCTGAGCAGTTCTTC	CASSQDGGDSEQFF
.	TRBJ2-5	TRBD1	TRBV7-2	TGTGCCAGCAGCAAGCAGACAGGGGGTTTAGGAGAGACCCAGTACTTC	CASSKQTGGLGETQYF
many	TRBJ2-2	.	TRBV4-2	TGTGCCAGCAGCCCAGGACGGATCACCGGGGAGCTGTTTTTT	CASSPGRITGELFF
many	TRBJ2-3	TRBD2	TRBV9	TGTGCCAGCAGCGTAGGCGGGAGGACAGATACGCAGTATTTT	CASSVGGRTDTQYF
many	TRBJ2-2	TRBD1	TRBV7-8	TGTGCCAGCAGCTTAGCCCCACAGGGGGCGGCGGGGGAGCTGTTTTTT	CASSLAPQGAAGELFF
many	TRBJ1-2	.	TRBV7-9	TGTGCCAGCAGCTTATTGCAGGGTGTTGTTACCTTC	CASSLLQGVVTF
few	TRBJ1-6	.	TRBV9	TGTGCCAGCAGCGTAGACGTGGGCAGCGCATTAAATTCACCCCTCCACTTT	CASSVDVGSALNSPLHF
many	TRBJ2-5	TRBD1	TRBV4-2	TGTGCCAGCAGCCCTCGTCCCGGGACAGTCTTCGAAGAGACCCAGTACTTC	CASSPRPGTVFEETQYF
.	TRBJ2-3	.	TRBV20-1	TGCAGTGCTTTGGAAAACACAGATACGCAGTATTTT	CSALENTDTQYF
many	TRBJ2-5	TRBD2	TRBV7-8	TGTGCCAGCAGCCAACCGGGAGGGTCTCAAGAGACCCAGTACTTC	CASSQPGGSQETQYF
few	TRBJ1-6	.	TRBV9	TGTGCCAGCAGCGTAAGCCCCAAAGGGGATTCACCCCTCCACTTT	CASSVSPKGDSPLHF
many	TRBJ1-1	.	TRBV28	TGTGCCAGCAGGCCGCCAACAGGGAACACTGAAGCTTTCTTT	CASRPPTGNTEAFF
.	TRBJ2-7	TRBD1	TRBV28	TGTGCCAGCAGTTGGGACAGGGCGGTCCGCTACGAGCAGTACTTC	CASSWDRAVRYEQYF
.	TRBJ2-5	.	TRBV28	TGTGCCAGCAGTTTAGTGGCGGGTCCCCAAGAGACCCAGTACTTC	CASSLVAGPQETQYF
many	TRBJ1-2	.	TRBV2	TGTGCCAGCACCTCGTTTGGTGGAACTGGCTACACCTTC	CASTSFGGTGYTF
many	TRBJ1-2	.	TRBV5-1	TGCGCCAGTTCGATTACGGGGAGTGAAACAGCTAACTATGGCTACACCTTC	CASSITGSETANYGYTF
many	TRBJ2-5	.	TRBV7-2	TGTGCCAGCAGCTTAGGGTCCAACAAAGAGACCCAGTACTTC	CASSLGSNKETQYF
many	TRBJ2-3	TRBD1	TRBV6-1	TGTGCCAGCCGGACAGGGGGCGGGGGTACGCAGTATTTT	CASRTGGGGTQYF
many	TRBJ1-1	.	TRBV3-1	TGTGCCAGCAGCCACCTTCAGAGGAACACTGAAGCTTTCTTT	CASSHLQRNTEAFF
many	TRBJ2-7	.	TRBV18	TGTGCCAGCTCACCAGACCCGCGAGGGTCCGAGCAGTACTTC	CASSPDPRGSEQYF
many	TRBJ1-1	TRBD1	TRBV27	TGTGCCAGCAGTAAAACGGGACAGATGAACACTGAAGCTTTCTTT	CASSKTGQMNTEAFF
.	TRBJ1-6	.	TRBV6-1	TGTGCCAGCAGTGAAGAGGAGGCAGGTCCCTTTTCACCCCTCCACTTT	CASSEEEAGPFSPLHF
few	TRBJ2-3	.	TRBV3-1	TGTGCCAGCAGCCAAACAGGGTCGGGCACAGATACGCAGTATTTT	CASSQTGSGTDTQYF
many	TRBJ2-1	.	TRBV27	TGTGCCAGCAGTTTGGGTGTCTCCTACAATGAGCAGTTCTTC	CASSLGVSYNEQFF
many	TRBJ1-2	TRBD1	TRBV5-6	TGTGCCAGCAGCTTGCGGGACAGGACATTCTATGGCTACACCTTC	CASSLRDRTFYGYTF
.	TRBJ2-7	.	TRBV30	TGTGCCTGGAGTGTACTGGGACCGCAGTACTTC	CAWSVLGPQYF
many	TRBJ1-5	.	TRBV19	TGTGCCAGTATCCGACTACAGGGTTATAGCAATCAGCCCCAGCATTTT	CASIRLQGYSNQPQHF
many	TRBJ2-3	.	TRBV27	TGTGCCAGCACGTTCTCCGGGCGTCAGTATTTT	CASTFSGRQYF
few	TRBJ1-1	TRBD1	TRBV6-2/TRBV6-3	TGTGCCAGCAGTGCGGACAGGGTGAACACTGAAGCTTTCTTT	CASSADRVNTEAFF
many	TRBJ1-4	TRBD1	TRBV27	TGTGCCAGCCGCGGGACAGGGCGAGAAAAACTGTTTTTT	CASRGTGREKLFF
many	TRBJ2-3	.	TRBV24-1	TGTGCCACCAGTGACCCCACGAAGGGGGAGGCAGATACGCAGTATTTT	CATSDPTKGEADTQYF
many	TRBJ1-2	.	TRBV11-2	TGTGCCAGCACCCCAGGTAGTCGGGGCTACACCTTC	CASTPGSRGYTF
.	TRBJ2-6	.	TRBV9	TGTGCCAGCAGCGTCGCAGGTGGCGGCTCTGGGGCCAACGTCCTGACTTTC	CASSVAGGGSGANVLTF
few	TRBJ2-7	.	TRBV21-1	TGTGCCAGCAGCAAAGAAGGGACAGGGAGGAACGAGCAGTACTTC	CASSKEGTGRNEQYF
.	TRBJ2-5	TRBD1	TRBV11-1	TGTGCCAGCAGCCCGGGACAGATCCAAGAGACCCAGTACTTC	CASSPGQIQETQYF
.	TRBJ2-3	TRBD1	TRBV27	TGTGCCAGCAGTTTAGCGGGACAGGGAGCGGATACGCAGTATTTT	CASSLAGQGADTQYF
.	TRBJ2-2	.	TRBV10-3	TGTGCCATCAAACTCTTGGGCGGGGAGCTGTTTTTT	CAIKLLGGELFF
many	TRBJ1-1	TRBD1	TRBV2	TGTGCCAGCAGTCCTCTAGTACAACTTGCGGACAGGGCTTCTGAAGCTTTCTTT	CASSPLVQLADRASEAFF
few	TRBJ1-3	.	TRBV19	TGTGCCAGTATCGACAGCTCTGGAAACACCATATATTTT	CASIDSSGNTIYF
many	TRBJ2-5	.	TRBV7-3	TGTGCCAGCAGCTTAGGGGCGGGGGAGACCCAGTACTTC	CASSLGAGETQYF
many	TRBJ1-3	.	TRBV27	TGTGCCAGCAGTTTATACCAGGGATTTGGAAACACCATATATTTT	CASSLYQGFGNTIYF
many	TRBJ1-1	.	TRBV14	TGTGCCAGCAGCCAGAATATAGGGTTTGAAGCTTTCTTT	CASSQNIGFEAFF
.	TRBJ2-2	.	TRBV20-1	TGCAGTGCAACAGGGACTAAGACCACCGGGGAGCTGTTTTTT	CSATGTKTTGELFF
many	TRBJ1-1	.	TRBV11-2	TGTGCCAGCAGGTCAATCCGACAAGGGAACACTGAAGCTTTCTTT	CASRSIRQGNTEAFF
few	TRBJ2-1	TRBD2	TRBV5-1	TGCGCCAGCAGCTTGGGCAGTATAGCGGGAGGGGGAAATGAGCAGTTCTTC	CASSLGSIAGGGNEQFF